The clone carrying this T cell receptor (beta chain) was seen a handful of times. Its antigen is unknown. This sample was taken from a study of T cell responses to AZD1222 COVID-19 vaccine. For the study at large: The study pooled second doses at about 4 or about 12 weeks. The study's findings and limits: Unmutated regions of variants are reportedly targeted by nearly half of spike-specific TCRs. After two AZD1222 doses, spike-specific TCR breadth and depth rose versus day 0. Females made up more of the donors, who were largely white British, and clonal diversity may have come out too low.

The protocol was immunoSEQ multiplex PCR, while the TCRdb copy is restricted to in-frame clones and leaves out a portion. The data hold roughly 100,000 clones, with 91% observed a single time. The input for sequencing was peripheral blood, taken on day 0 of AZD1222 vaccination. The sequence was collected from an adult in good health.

The CDR3 loop is CASSPRAGEQYF. DNA of the CDR3: TGTGCCAGCTCACCACGGGCAGGCGAGCAGTACTTC. The chain uses TRBV18 and TRBJ2-7; no reliable D call. The V gene lost 1 base and the J gene lost 6 bases, with 7 bases spanning the gap. The CDR3 sequence is 12 residues long. CDR1 and CDR2 from the germline V gene are KGHSH and LQKENI. The variable domain in full, with the rest retrieved from reference TRBV18 and TRBJ2-7, is NAGVMQNPRHLVRRRGQEARLRCSPMKGHSHVYWYRQLPEEGLKFMVYLQKENIIDESGMPKERFSAEFPKEGPSILRIQQVVRGDSAAYFCASSPRAGEQYFGPGTRLTVT.